This T cell receptor (beta chain) is drawn from a study of blood T cell repertoires in COVID-19. This CDR3 spans 14 amino acids. The V segment lost 3 bases and the J segment 8 bases; nucleotides outside the gene matches: 4. The V gene's germline CDR1 is LNHDA and CDR2 SQIVND (reference sequence). Sequenced by immunoSEQ multiplex PCR; TCRdb stores in-frame clones only, minus some. Of about 230,000 clones detected, roughly 80% appear once; the ten largest clones hold under 2%. Sequencing was done on a sample of PBMCs or T cells enriched from blood (not recorded which). The TCR originated in a man aged 60 to 69 who had recovered from COVID-19. V and J are TRBV19 and TRBJ1-6; 7 positions match TRBD1. In DNA, the CDR3 is TGTGCCAGTAGTATCGACAGGGAAGATTCACCCCTCCACTTT. Protein sequence: CASSIDREDSPLHF.